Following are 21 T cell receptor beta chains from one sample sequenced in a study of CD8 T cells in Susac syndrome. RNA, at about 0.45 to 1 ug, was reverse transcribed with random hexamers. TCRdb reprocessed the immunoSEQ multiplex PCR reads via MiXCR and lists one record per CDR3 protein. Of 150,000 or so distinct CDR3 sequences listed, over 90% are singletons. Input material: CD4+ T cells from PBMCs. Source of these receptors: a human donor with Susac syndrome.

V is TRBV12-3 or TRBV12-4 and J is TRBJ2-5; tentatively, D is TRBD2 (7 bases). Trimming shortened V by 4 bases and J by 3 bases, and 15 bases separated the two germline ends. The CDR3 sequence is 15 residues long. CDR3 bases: TGTGCCAGCAGTTCCCTTTGGGGGGGCAAAGAGACCCAGTACTTC. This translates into CASSSLWGGKETQYF.

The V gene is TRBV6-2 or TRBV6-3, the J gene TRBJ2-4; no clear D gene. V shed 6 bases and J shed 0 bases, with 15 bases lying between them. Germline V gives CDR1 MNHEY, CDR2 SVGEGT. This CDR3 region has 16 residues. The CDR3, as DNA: TGTGCCAGCAGCCGAACTTCCAGACTAGCCAAAAACATTCAGTACTTC. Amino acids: CASSRTSRLAKNIQYF.

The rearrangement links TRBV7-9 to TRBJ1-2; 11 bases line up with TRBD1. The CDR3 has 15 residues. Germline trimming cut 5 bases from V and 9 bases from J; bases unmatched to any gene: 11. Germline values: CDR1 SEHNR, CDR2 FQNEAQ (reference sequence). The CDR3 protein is CASSPRAGTGGSYTF. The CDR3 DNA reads TGTGCCAGCAGCCCAAGAGCCGGGACAGGGGGGAGCTACACCTTC.

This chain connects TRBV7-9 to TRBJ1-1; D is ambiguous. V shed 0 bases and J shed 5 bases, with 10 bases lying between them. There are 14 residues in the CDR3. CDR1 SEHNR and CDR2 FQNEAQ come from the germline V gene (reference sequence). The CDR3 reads CASSLAPSGTEAFF. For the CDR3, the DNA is TGTGCCAGCAGCTTAGCTCCGTCGGGGACTGAAGCTTTCTTT.

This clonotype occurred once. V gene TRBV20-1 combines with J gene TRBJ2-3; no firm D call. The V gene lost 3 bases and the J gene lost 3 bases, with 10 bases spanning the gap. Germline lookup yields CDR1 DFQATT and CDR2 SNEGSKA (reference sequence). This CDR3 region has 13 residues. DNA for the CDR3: TGCAGTGCTAGTGTTGGATTTACAGATACGCAGTATTTT. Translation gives CSASVGFTDTQYF.

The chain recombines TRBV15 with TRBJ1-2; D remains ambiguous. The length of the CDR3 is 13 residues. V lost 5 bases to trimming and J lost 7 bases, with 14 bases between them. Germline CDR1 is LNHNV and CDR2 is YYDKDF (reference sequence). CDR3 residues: CATSPRTVGGYTF. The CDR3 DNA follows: TGTGCCACCAGCCCCCGGACCGTGGGTGGCTACACCTTC.

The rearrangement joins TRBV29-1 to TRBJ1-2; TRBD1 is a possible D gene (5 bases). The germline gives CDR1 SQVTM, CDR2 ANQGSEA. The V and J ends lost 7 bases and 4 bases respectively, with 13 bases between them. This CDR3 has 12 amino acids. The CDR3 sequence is CSAPGGGYGYTF. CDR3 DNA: TGCAGCGCCCCCGGGGGGGGCTATGGCTACACCTTC.

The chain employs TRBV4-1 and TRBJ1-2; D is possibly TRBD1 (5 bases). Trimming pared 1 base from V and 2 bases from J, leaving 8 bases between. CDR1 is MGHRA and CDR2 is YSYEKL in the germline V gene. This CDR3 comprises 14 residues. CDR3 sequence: CASSQGRVNYGYTF. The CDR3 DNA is TGCGCCAGCAGCCAAGGCAGGGTCAACTATGGCTACACCTTC.

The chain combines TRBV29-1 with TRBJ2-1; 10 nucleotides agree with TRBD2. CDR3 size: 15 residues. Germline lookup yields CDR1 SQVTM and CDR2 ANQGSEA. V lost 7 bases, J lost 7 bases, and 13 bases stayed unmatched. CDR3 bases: TGCAGCGAACGACCGGGAGCGGGGGGGAGGAATGAGCAGTTCTTC. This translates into CSERPGAGGRNEQFF.

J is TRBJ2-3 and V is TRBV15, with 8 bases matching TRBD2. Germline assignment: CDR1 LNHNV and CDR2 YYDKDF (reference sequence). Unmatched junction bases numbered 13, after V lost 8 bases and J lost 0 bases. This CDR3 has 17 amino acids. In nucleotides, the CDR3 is TGTGCCACCTCGGCGGGAGGCCCCGTAACGAGCACAGATACGCAGTATTTT. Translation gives CATSAGGPVTSTDTQYF.

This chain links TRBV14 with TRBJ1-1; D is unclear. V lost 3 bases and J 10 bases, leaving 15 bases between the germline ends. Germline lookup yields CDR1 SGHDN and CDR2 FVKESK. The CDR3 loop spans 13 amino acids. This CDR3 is CASSHGAPVGAFF. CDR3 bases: TGTGCCAGCAGCCATGGAGCCCCAGTGGGAGCTTTCTTT. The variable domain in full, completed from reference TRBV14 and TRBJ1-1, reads EAGVTQFPSHSVIEKGQTVTLRCDPISGHDNLYWYRRVMGKEIKFLLHFVKESKQDESGMPNNRFLAERTGGTYSTLKVQPAELEDSGVYFCASSHGAPVGAFFGQGTRLTVV.

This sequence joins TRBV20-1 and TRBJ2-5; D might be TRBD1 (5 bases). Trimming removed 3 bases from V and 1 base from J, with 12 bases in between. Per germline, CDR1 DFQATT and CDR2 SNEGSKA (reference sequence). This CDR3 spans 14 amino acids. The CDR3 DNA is TGCAGTGCTAGTGCGCAGGGTGTCCAAGAGACCCAGTACTTC. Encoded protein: CSASAQGVQETQYF.

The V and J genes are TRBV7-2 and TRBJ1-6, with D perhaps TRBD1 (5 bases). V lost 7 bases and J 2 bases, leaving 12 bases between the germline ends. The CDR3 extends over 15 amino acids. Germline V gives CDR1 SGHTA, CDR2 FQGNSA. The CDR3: CASTVRDAYNSPLHF. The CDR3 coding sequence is TGTGCCAGCACCGTAAGGGACGCCTATAATTCACCCCTCCACTTT. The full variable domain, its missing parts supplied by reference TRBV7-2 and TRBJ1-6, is GAGVSQSPSNKVTEKGKDVELRCDPISGHTALYWYRQSLGQGLEFLIYFQGNSAPDKSGLPSDRFSAERTGGSVSTLTIQRTQQEDSAVYLCASTVRDAYNSPLHFGNGTRLTVT.

The CDR3 loop is CASSEGREANEKLFF. Here the CDR3 DNA reads TGTGCCAGCAGTGAAGGGCGGGAGGCTAATGAAAAACTGTTTTTT. This chain uses TRBV6-1 with TRBJ1-4; D is ambiguous. This CDR3 spans 15 amino acids. Trimming left V 1 base short and J 3 bases short, with 9 bases between. Germline loops: CDR1 MNHNS, CDR2 SASEGT.

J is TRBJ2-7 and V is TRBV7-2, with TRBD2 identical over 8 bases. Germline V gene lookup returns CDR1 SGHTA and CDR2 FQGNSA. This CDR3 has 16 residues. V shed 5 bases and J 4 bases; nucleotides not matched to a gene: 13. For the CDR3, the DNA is TGTGCCAGCAGCCCACAATCCGGGGGGGGGCTGTACGAGCAGTACTTC. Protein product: CASSPQSGGGLYEQYF.

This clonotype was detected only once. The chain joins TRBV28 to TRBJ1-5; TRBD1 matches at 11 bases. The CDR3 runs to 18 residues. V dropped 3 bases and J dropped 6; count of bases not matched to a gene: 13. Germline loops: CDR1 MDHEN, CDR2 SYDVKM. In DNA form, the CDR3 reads TGTGCCAGCAGTTTGGGATATAAGGGACAGGGGGTGACTCAGCCCCAGCATTTT. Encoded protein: CASSLGYKGQGVTQPQHF.

The DNA of the CDR3 is TGTGCCAGCGGAACTAGCGGGAGGGGGGAGCAGTACTTC. Its protein product is CASGTSGRGEQYF. The chain joins TRBV12-3 or TRBV12-4 to TRBJ2-7; 13 nucleotides match TRBD2. Trimming removed 8 bases from V and 7 bases from J; junction bases left unmatched: 5. CDR3 length: 13 amino acids.

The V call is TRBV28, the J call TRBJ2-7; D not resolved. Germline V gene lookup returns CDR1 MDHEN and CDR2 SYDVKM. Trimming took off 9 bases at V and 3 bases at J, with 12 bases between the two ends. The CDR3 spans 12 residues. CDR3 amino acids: CASRKLGYEQYF. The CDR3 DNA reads TGTGCCAGTCGGAAATTGGGCTACGAGCAGTACTTC.

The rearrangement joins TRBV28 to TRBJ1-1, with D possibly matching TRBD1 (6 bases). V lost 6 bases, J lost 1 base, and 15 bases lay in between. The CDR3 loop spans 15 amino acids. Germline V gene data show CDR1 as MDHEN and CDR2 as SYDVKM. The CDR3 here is CASSPYTGTNTEAFF. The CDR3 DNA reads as TGTGCCAGCAGCCCATACACAGGGACGAACACTGAAGCTTTCTTT.

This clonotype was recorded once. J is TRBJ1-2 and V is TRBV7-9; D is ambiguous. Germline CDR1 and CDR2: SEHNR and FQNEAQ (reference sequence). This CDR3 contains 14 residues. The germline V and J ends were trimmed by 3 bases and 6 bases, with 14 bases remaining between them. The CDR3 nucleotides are TGTGCCAGCAGCTTGGCCTTACTATCTCATGGCTACACCTTC. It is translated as CASSLALLSHGYTF.

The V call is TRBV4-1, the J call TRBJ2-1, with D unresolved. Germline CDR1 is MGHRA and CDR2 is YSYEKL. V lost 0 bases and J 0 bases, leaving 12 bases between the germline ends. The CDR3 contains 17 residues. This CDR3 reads CASSQDQRPSSYNEQFF. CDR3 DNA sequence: TGCGCCAGCAGCCAAGATCAACGGCCGAGCTCCTACAATGAGCAGTTCTTC.